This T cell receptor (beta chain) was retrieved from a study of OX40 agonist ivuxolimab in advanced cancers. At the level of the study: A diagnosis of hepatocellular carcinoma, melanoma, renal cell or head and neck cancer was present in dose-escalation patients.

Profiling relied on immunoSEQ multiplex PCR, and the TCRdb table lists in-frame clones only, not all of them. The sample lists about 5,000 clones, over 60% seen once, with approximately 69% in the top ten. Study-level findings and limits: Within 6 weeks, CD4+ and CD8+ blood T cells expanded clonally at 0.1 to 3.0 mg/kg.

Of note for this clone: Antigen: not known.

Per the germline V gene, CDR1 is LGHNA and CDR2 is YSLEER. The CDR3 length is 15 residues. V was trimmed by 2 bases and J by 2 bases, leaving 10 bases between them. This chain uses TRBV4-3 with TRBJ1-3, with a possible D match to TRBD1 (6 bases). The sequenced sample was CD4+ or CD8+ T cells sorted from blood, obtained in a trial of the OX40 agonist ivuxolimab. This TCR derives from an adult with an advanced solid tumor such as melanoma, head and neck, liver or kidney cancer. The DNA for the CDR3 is TGCGCCAGCAGCCAACCACAGGGCGCTGGAAACACCATATATTTT. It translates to CASSQPQGAGNTIYF.